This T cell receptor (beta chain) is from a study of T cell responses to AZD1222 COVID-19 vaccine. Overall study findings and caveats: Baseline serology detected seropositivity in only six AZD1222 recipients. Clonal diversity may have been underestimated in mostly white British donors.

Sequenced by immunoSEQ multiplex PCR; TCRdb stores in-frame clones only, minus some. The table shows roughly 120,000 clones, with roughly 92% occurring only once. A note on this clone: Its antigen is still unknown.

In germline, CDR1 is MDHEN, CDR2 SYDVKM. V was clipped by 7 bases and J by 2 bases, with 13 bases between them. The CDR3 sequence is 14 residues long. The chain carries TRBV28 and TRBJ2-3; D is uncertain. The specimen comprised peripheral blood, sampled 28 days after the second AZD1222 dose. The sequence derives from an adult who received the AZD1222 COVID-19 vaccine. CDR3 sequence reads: CASMRNSHTDTQYF. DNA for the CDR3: TGTGCCAGCATGCGGAACAGTCACACAGATACGCAGTATTTT.